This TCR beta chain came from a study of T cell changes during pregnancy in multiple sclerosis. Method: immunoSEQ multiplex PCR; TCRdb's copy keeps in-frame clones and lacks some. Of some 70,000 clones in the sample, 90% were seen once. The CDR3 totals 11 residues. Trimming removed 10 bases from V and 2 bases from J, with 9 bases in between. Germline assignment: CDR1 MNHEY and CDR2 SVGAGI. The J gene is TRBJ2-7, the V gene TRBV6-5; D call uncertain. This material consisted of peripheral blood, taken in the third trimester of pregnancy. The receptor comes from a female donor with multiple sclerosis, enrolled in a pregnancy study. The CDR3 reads CATRLAYEQYF. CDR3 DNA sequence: TGTGCCACCCGCTTAGCCTACGAGCAGTACTTC.